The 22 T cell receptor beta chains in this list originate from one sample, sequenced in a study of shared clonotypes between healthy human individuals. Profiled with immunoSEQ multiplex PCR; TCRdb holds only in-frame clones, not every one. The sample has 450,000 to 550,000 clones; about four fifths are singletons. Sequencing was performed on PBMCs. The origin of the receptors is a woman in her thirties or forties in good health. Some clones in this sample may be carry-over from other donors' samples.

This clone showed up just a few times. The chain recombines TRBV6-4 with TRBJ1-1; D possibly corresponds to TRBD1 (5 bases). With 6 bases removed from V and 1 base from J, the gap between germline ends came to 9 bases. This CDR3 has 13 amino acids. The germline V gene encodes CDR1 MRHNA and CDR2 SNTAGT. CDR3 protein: CASSSQENTEAFF. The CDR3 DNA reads TGTGCCAGCAGCTCACAGGAGAACACTGAAGCTTTCTTT.

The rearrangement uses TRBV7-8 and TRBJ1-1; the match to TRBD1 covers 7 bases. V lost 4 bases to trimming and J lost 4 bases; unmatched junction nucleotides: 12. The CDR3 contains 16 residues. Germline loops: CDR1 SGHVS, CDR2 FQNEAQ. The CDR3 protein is CASSSHIWTGSTEAFF. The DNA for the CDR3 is TGTGCCAGCAGCTCTCACATCTGGACAGGAAGCACTGAAGCTTTCTTT.

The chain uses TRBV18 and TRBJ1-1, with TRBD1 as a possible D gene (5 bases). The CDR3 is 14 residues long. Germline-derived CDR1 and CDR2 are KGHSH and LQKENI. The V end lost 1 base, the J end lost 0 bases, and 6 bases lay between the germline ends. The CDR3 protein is CASSPQGMNTEAFF. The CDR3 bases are TGTGCCAGCTCACCACAGGGGATGAACACTGAAGCTTTCTTT. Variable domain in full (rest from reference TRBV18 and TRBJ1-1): NAGVMQNPRHLVRRRGQEARLRCSPMKGHSHVYWYRQLPEEGLKFMVYLQKENIIDESGMPKERFSAEFPKEGPSILRIQQVVRGDSAAYFCASSPQGMNTEAFFGQGTRLTVV.

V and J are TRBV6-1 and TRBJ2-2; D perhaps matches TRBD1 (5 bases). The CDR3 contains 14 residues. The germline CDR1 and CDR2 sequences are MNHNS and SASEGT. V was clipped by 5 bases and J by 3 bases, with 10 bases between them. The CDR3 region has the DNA TGTGCCAGCAGTTGGGGCGCCGACACCGGGGAGCTGTTTTTT. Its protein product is CASSWGADTGELFF.

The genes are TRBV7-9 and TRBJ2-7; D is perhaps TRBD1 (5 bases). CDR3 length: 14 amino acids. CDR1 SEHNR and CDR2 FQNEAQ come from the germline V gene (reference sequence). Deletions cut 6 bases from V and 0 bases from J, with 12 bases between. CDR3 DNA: TGTGCCAGCAGTCCCCAGGGAAGCTCCTACGAGCAGTACTTC. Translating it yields CASSPQGSSYEQYF.

Here the CDR3 DNA reads TGTGCCTGGAGTCCTATCGACAGGGCGACAGATACGCAGTATTTT. It specifies CAWSPIDRATDTQYF. The rearrangement links TRBV30 to TRBJ2-3; 7 bases line up with TRBD1. The V gene's germline CDR1 is GTSNPN and CDR2 SVGIG (reference sequence). With V trimmed by 2 bases and J by 3 bases, 8 bases remained unmatched. This CDR3 has 15 residues.

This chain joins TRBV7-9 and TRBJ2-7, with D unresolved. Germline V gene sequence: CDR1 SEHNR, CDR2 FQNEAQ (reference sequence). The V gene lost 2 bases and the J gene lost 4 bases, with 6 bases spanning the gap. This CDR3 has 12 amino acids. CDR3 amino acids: CASSLSQYEQYF. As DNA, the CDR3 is TGTGCCAGCAGCTTAAGCCAATACGAGCAGTACTTC. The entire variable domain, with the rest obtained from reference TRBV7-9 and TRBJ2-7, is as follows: DTGVSQNPRHKITKRGQNVTFRCDPISEHNRLYWYRQTLGQGPEFLTYFQNEAQLEKSRLLSDRFSAERPKGSFSTLEIQRTEQGDSAMYLCASSLSQYEQYFGPGTRLTVT.

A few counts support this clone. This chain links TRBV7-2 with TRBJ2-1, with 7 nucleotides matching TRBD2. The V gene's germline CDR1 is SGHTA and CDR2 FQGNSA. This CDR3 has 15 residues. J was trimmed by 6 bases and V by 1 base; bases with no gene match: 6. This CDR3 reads CASSLGWGGTNEQFF. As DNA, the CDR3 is TGTGCCAGCAGCTTAGGGTGGGGAGGGACCAATGAGCAGTTCTTC. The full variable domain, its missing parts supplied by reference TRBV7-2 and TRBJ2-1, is GAGVSQSPSNKVTEKGKDVELRCDPISGHTALYWYRQSLGQGLEFLIYFQGNSAPDKSGLPSDRFSAERTGGSVSTLTIQRTQQEDSAVYLCASSLGWGGTNEQFFGPGTRLTVL.

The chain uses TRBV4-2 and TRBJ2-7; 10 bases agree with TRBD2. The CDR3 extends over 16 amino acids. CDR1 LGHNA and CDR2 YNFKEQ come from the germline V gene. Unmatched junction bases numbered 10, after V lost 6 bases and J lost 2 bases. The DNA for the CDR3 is TGTGCCAGCAGGGGATCTAGCGGGAGTAGCACCTACGAGCAGTACTTC. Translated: CASRGSSGSSTYEQYF.

The CDR3 region has the DNA TGCGCCAGCAGCCACCCCGGGACACTCTACGAGCAGTACTTC. It translates to CASSHPGTLYEQYF. This chain uses TRBV4-1 with TRBJ2-7; tentative D call: TRBD1 (6 bases). V was trimmed by 3 bases and J by 3 bases, leaving 12 bases between them. CDR1 and CDR2 from the germline V gene are MGHRA and YSYEKL. This CDR3 spans 14 amino acids.

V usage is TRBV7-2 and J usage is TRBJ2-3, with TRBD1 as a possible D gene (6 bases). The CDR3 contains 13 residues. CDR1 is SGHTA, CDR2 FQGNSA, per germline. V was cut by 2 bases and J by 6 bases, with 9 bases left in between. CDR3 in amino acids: CASSLYRDDTQYF. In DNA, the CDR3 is TGTGCCAGCAGCTTATACAGGGATGATACGCAGTATTTT.

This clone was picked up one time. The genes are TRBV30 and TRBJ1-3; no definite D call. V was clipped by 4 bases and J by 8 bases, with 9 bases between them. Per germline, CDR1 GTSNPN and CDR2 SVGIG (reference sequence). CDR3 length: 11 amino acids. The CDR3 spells CAWNWGDTIYF. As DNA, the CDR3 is TGTGCCTGGAATTGGGGAGACACCATATATTTT. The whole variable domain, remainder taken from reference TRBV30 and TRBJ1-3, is SQTIHQWPATLVQPVGSPLSLECTVEGTSNPNLYWYRQAAGRGLQLLFYSVGIGQISSEVPQNLSASRPQDRQFILSSKKLLLSDSGFYLCAWNWGDTIYFGEGSWLTVV.

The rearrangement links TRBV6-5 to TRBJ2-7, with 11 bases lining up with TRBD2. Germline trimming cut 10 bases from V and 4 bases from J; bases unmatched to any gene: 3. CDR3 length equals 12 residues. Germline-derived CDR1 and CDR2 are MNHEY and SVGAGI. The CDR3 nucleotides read TGTGCCACCGGGACTAGCGGTTACGAGCAGTACTTC. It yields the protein CATGTSGYEQYF.

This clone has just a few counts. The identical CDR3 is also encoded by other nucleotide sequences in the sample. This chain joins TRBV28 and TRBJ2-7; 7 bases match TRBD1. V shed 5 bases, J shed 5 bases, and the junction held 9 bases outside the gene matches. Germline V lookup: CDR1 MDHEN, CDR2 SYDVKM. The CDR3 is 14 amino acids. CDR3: CASSHQTGTDEQYF. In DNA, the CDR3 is TGTGCCAGCAGTCACCAGACGGGGACAGACGAGCAGTACTTC. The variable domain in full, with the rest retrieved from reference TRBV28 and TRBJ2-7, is DVKVTQSSRYLVKRTGEKVFLECVQDMDHENMFWYRQDPGLGLRLIYFSYDVKMKEKGDIPEGYSVSREKKERFSLILESASTNQTSMYLCASSHQTGTDEQYFGPGTRLTVT.

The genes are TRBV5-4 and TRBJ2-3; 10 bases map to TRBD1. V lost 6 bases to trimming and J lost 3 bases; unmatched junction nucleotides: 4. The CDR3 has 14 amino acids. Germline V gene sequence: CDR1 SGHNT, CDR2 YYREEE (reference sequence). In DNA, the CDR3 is TGTGCCAGCACGGGGACAGGGGTAACAGATACGCAGTATTTT. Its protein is CASTGTGVTDTQYF.

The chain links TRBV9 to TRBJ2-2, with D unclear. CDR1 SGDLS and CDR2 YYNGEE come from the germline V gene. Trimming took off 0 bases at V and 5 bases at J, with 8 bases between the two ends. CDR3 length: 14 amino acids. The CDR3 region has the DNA TGTGCCAGCAGCGTAGCGCCAGCTACCGGGGAGCTGTTTTTT. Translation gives CASSVAPATGELFF.

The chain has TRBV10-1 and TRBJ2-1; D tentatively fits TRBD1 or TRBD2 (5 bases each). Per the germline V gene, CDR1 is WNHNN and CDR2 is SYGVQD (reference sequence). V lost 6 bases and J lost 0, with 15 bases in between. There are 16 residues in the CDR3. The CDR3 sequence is CASSAGTGSSYNEQFF. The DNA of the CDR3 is TGCGCCAGCAGCGCAGGGACGGGGAGCTCCTACAATGAGCAGTTCTTC.

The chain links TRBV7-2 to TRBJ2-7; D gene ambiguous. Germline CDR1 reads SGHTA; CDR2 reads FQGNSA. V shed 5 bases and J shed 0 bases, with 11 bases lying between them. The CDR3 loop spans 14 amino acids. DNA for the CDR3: TGTGCCAGCAGCCCGAGGTGGAGCTCCTACGAGCAGTACTTC. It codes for CASSPRWSSYEQYF.

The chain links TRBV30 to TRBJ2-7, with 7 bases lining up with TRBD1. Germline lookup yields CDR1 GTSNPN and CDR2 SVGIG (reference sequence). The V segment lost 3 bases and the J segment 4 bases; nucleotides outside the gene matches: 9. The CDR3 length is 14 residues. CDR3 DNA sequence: TGTGCCTGGAGGGCACCGGGACAGTTATACGAGCAGTACTTC. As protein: CAWRAPGQLYEQYF.

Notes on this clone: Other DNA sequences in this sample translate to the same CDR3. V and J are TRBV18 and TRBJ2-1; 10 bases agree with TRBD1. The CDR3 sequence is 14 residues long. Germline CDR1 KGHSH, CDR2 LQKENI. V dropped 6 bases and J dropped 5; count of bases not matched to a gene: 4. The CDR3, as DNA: TGTGCCAGCTCGCCCGGGACAGGGGACAATGAGCAGTTCTTC. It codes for CASSPGTGDNEQFF.

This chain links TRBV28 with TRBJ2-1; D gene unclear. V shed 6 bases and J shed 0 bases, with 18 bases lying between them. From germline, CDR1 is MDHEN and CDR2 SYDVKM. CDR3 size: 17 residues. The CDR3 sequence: CASSSPGRLSSYNEQFF. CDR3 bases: TGTGCCAGCAGCTCCCCTGGCAGGCTAAGCTCCTACAATGAGCAGTTCTTC.

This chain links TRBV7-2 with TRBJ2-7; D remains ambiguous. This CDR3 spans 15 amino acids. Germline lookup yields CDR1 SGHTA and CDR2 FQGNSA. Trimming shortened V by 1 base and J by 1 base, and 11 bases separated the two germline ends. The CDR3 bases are TGTGCCAGCAGCTTAGGGCAGACACTATCCTACGAGCAGTACTTC. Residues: CASSLGQTLSYEQYF. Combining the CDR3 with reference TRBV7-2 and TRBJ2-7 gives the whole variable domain GAGVSQSPSNKVTEKGKDVELRCDPISGHTALYWYRQSLGQGLEFLIYFQGNSAPDKSGLPSDRFSAERTGGSVSTLTIQRTQQEDSAVYLCASSLGQTLSYEQYFGPGTRLTVT.